This T cell receptor beta chain appears in the sequencing data of a study of shared clonotypes between healthy human individuals. Germline CDR1 is MDHEN and CDR2 is SYDVKM. This CDR3 contains 13 residues. V dropped 3 bases and J dropped 6 bases, with 12 bases sitting between them. Naive CD8 populations comprised CD45RO-negative cells positively selected for CCR7, excluding terminally differentiated effector memory CD45RA+ cells. Data came from immunoSEQ multiplex PCR; TCRdb stores just in-frame clones and leaves some out. The sample consists of hundreds of thousands of clones, around 96% of them appearing once.

The sequenced sample consisted of naive CD8+ T cells sorted from blood. This sequence originates from a woman between 25 and 40 years old in good health. This chain links TRBV28 with TRBJ2-7; D is perhaps TRBD1 (7 bases). The CDR3 region is CASSLVQGGEQYF. In nucleotides, the CDR3 is TGTGCCAGCAGTTTGGTGCAGGGGGGCGAGCAGTACTTC.